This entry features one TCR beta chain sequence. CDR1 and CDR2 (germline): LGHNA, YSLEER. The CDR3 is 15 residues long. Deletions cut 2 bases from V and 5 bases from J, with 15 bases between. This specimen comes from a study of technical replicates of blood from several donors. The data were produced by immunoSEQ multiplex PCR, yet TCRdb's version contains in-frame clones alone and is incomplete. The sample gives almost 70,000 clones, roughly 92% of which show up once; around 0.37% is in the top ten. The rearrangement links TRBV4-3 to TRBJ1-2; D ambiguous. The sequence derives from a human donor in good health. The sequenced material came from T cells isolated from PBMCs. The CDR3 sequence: CASSQSDGELYGYTF. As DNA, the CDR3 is TGCGCCAGCAGCCAATCGGATGGGGAGCTGTATGGCTACACCTTC.